This T cell receptor (beta chain) was found in a study of cytomegalovirus exposure and HLA in healthy donors. The assay was immunoSEQ multiplex PCR, and TCRdb's table has in-frame clones only and misses some. The repertoire includes fewer than 400,000 clones, around 86% of them detected once, and 0.7% to 0.85% sits in the top ten. CDR1 is SQVTM, CDR2 ANQGSEA, per germline. The V segment lost 7 bases and the J segment 6 bases; nucleotides outside the gene matches: 12. This CDR3 contains 15 residues. Sequenced: PBMCs. This receptor was obtained from a woman younger than 30 in good health and CMV-seronegative. The V gene is TRBV29-1, the J gene TRBJ1-4; 9 bases agree with TRBD1. CDR3 region: CSGLFTGGSDEKLFF. CDR3 bases: TGCAGCGGGCTTTTTACAGGGGGCTCGGATGAAAAACTGTTTTTT. Combining the CDR3 with reference TRBV29-1 and TRBJ1-4 gives the whole variable domain SAVISQKPSRDICQRGTSLTIQCQVDSQVTMMFWYRQQPGQSLTLIATANQGSEATYESGFVIDKFPISRPNLTFSTLTVSNMSPEDSSIYLCSGLFTGGSDEKLFFGSGTQLSVL.